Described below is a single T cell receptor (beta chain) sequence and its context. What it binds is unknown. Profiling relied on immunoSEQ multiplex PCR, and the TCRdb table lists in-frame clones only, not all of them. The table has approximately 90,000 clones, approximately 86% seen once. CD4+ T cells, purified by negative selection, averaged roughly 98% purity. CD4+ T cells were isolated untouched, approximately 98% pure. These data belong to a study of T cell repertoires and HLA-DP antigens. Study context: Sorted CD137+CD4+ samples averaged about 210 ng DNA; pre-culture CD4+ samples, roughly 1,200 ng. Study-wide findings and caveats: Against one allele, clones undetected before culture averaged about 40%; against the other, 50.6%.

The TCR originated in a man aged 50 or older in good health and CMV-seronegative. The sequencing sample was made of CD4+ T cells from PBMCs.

CDR3 DNA sequence: TGTGCCAGCTCTCAACAGGGGGGGGACACTGAAGCTTTCTTT. It codes for CASSQQGGDTEAFF. The rearrangement links TRBV18 to TRBJ1-1; 8 bases line up with TRBD1. The CDR3 is 14 amino acids. Germline V lookup: CDR1 KGHSH, CDR2 LQKENI. The V and J ends lost 6 bases and 3 bases, in that order; junction bases with no gene match: 6.